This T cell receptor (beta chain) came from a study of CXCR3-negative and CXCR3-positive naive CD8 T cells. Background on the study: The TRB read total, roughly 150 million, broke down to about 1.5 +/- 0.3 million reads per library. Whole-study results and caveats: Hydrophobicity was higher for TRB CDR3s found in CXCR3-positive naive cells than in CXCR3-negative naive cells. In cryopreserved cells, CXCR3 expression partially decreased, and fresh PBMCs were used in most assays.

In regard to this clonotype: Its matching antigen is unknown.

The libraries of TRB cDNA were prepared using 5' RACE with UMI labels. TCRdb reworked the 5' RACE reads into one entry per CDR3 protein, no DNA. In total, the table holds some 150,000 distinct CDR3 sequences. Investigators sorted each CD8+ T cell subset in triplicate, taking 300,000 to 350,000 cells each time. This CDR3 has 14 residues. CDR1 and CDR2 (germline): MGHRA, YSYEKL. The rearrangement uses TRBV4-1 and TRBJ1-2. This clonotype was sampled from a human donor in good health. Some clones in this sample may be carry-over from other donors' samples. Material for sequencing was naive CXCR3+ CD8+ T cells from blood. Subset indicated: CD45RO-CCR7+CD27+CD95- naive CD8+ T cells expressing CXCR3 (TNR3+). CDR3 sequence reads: CASSQERGPYGYTF.